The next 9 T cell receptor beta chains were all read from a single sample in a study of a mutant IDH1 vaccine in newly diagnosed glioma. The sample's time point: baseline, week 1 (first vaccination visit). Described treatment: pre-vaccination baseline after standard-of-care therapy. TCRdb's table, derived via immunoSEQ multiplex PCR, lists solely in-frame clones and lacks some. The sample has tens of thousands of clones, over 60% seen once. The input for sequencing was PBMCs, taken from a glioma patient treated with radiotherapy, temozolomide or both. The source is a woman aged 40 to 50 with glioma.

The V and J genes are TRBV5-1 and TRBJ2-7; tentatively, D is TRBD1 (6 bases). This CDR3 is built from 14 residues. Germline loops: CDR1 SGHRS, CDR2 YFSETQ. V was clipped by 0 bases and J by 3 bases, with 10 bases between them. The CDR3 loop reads CASSLDRAGYEQYF. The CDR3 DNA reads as TGCGCCAGCAGCTTGGACAGGGCTGGCTACGAGCAGTACTTC.

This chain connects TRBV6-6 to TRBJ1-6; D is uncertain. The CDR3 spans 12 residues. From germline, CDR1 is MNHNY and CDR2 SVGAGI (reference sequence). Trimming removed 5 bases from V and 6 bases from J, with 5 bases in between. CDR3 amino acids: CASSTPNSPLHF. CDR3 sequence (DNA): TGTGCCAGCAGTACCCCTAATTCACCCCTCCACTTT.

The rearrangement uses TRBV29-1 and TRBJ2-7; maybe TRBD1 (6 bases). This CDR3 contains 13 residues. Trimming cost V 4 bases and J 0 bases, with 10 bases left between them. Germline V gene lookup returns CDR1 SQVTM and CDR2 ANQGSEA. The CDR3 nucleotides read TGCAGCGTTGGAGACAGGAACTCCTACGAGCAGTACTTC. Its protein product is CSVGDRNSYEQYF.

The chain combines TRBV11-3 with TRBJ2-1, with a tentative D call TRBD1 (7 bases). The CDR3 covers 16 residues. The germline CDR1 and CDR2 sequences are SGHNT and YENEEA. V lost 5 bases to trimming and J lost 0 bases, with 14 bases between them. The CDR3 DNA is TGTGCCAGCAGCCCAGGGGGGTCGAGCTCCTACAATGAGCAGTTCTTC. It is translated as CASSPGGSSSYNEQFF.

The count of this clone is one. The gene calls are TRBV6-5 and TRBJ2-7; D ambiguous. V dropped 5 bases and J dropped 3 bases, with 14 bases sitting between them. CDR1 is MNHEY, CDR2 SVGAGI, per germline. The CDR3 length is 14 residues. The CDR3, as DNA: TGTGCCAGCAGTCCCCCAGACCGCCTCTACGAGCAGTACTTC. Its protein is CASSPPDRLYEQYF.

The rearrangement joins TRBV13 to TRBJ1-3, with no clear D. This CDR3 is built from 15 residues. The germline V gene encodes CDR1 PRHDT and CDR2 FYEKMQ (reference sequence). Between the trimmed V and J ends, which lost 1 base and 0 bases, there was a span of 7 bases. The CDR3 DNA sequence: TGTGCCAGCAGCTTAGCCAGAGGCTCTGGAAACACCATATATTTT. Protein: CASSLARGSGNTIYF.

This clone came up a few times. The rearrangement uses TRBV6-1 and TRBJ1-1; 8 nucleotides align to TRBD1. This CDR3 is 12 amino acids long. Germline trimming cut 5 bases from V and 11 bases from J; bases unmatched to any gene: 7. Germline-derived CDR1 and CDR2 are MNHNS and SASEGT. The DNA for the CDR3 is TGTGCCAGCAGTCGGGACAGGAGAGGGGCTTTCTTT. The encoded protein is CASSRDRRGAFF.

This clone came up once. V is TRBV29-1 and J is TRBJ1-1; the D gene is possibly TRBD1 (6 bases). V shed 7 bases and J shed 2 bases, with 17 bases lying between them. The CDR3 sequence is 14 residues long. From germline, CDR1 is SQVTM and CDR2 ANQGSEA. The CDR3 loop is CSAPVAGVNTEAFF. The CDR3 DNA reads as TGCAGCGCCCCTGTGGCAGGGGTAAACACTGAAGCTTTCTTT.

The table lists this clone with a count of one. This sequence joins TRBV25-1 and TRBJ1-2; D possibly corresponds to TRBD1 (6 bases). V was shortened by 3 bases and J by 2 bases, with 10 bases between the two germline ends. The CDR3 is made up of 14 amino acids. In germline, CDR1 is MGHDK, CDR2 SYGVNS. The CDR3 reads CASSELGGNYGYTF. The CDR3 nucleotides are TGTGCCAGCAGTGAGTTAGGGGGGAACTATGGCTACACCTTC.